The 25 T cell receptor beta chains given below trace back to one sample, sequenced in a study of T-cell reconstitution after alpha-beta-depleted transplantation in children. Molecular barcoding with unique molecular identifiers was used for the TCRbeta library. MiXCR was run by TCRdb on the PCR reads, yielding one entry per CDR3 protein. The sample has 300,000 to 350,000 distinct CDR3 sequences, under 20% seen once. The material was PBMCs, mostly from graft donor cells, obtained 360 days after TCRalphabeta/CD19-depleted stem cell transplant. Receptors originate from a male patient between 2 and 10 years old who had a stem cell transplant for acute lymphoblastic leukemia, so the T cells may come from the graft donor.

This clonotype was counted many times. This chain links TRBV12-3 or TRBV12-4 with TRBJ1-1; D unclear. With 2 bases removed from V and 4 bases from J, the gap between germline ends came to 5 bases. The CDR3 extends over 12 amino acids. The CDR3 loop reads CASSLFSTEAFF. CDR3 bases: TGTGCCAGCAGTTTATTCTCCACTGAAGCTTTCTTT.

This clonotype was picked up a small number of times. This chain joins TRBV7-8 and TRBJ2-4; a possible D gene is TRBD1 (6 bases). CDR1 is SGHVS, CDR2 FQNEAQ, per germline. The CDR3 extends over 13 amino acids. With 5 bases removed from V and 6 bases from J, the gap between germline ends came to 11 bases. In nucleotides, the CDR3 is TGTGCCAGCAGCCTAGGACAGTTAAACATTCAGTACTTC. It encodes CASSLGQLNIQYF.

The CDR3 spells CASSDGAVILRDTQYF. For the CDR3, the DNA is TGTGCCAGCAGTGATGGAGCCGTCATCCTTCGGGATACGCAGTATTTT. The chain uses TRBV25-1 and TRBJ2-3; D remains ambiguous. The CDR3 runs to 16 residues. V was clipped by 3 bases and J by 6 bases, with 19 bases between them. Germline V gene data show CDR1 as MGHDK and CDR2 as SYGVNS.

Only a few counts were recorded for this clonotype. DNA for the CDR3: TGTGCCAGCAGCTTAGGGGGGCGGCGGGATTCACCCCTCCACTTT. As protein: CASSLGGRRDSPLHF. The chain joins TRBV7-8 to TRBJ1-6; the D gene is possibly TRBD1 (6 bases). Trimming cost V 1 base and J 8 bases, with 12 bases left between them. The CDR3 runs 15 residues. Germline values: CDR1 SGHVS, CDR2 FQNEAQ.

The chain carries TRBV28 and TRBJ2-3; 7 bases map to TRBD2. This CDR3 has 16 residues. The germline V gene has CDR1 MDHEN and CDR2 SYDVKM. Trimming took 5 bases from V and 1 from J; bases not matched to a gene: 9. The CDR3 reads CASSPPWAGGTDTQYF. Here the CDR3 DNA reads TGTGCCAGCAGTCCACCTTGGGCGGGGGGCACAGATACGCAGTATTTT.

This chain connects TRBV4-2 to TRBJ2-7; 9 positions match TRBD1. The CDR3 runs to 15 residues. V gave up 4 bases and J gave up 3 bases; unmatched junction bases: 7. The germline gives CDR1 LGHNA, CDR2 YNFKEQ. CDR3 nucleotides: TGTGCCAGCAGCCGACCCCTGGGACAGGGCTACGAGCAGTACTTC. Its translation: CASSRPLGQGYEQYF.

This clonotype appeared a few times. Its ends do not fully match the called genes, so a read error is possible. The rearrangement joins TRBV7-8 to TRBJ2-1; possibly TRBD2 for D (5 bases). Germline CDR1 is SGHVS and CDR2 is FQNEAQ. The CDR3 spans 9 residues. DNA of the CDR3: TGTGCCAGCAGCCCGACTAACCTCTTC. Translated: CASSPTNLF.

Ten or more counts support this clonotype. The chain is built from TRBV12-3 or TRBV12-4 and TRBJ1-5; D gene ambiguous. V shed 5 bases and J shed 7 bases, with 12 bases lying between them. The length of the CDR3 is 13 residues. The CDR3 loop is CASSPGVEQPQHF. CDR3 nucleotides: TGTGCCAGCAGTCCTGGGGTTGAACAGCCCCAGCATTTT.

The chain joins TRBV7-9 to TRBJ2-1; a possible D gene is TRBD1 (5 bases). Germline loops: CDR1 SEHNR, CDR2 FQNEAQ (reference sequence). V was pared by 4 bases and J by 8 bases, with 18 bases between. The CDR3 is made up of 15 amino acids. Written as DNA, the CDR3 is TGTGCCAGCAGCTCCTACTCCGTACAGGTCTATGAGCAGTTCTTC. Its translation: CASSSYSVQVYEQFF.

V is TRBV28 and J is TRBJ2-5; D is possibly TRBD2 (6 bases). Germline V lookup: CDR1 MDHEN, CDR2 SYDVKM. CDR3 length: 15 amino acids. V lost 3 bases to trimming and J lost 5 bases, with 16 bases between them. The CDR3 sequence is CASSLLVEGWETQYF. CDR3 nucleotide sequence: TGTGCCAGCAGTTTGCTTGTGGAGGGTTGGGAGACCCAGTACTTC. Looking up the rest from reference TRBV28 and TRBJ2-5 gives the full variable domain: DVKVTQSSRYLVKRTGEKVFLECVQDMDHENMFWYRQDPGLGLRLIYFSYDVKMKEKGDIPEGYSVSREKKERFSLILESASTNQTSMYLCASSLLVEGWETQYFGPGTRLLVL.

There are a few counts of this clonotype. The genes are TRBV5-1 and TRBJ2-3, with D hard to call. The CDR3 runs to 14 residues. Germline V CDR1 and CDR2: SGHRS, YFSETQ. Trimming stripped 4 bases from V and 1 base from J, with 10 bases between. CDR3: CASSVERGTDTQYF. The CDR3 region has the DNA TGCGCCAGCAGCGTTGAAAGGGGCACAGATACGCAGTATTTT.

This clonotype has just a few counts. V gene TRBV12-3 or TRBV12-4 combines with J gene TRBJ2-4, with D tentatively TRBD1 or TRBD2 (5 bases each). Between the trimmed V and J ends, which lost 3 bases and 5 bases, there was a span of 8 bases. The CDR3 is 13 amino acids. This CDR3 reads CASSLGPENIQYF. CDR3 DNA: TGTGCCAGCAGTTTGGGACCGGAAAACATTCAGTACTTC.

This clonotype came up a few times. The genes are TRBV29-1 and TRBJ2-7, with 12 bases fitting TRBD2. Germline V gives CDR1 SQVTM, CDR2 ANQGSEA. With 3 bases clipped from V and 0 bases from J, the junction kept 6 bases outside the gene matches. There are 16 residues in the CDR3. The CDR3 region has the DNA TGCAGCGTTGAGGTCCGACTAGCGGGGGTCTCCTACGAGCAGTACTTC. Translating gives CSVEVRLAGVSYEQYF.

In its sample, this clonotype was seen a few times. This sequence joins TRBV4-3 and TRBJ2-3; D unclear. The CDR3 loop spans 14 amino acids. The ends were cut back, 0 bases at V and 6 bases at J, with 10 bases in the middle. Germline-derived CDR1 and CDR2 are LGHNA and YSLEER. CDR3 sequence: CASSQEGVGDTQYF. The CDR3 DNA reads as TGCGCCAGCAGCCAAGAAGGAGTAGGTGATACGCAGTATTTT.

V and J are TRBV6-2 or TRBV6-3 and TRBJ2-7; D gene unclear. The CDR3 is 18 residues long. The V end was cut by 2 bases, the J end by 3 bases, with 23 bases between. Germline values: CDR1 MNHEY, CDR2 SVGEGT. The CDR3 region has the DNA TGTGCCAGCAGTTACGGGGTTTGGGGTAGAAGAGAGGTCTACGAGCAGTACTTC. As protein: CASSYGVWGRREVYEQYF.

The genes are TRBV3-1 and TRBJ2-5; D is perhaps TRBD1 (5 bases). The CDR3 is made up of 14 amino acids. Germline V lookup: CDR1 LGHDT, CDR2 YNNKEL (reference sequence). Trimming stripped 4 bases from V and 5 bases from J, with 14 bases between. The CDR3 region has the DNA TGTGCCAGCAGCCTAGGGGCGAATCCGGAGACCCAGTACTTC. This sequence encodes CASSLGANPETQYF.

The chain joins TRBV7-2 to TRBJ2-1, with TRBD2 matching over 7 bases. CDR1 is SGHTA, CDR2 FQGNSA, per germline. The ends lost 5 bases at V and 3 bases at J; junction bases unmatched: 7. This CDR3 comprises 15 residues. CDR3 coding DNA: TGTGCCAGCAGCGTCACTAGCGCCGACTACAATGAGCAGTTCTTC. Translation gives CASSVTSADYNEQFF.

The CDR3 is CASSPGRTNEKLFF. In DNA, the CDR3 is TGCGCCAGCAGCCCGGGACGGACTAATGAAAAACTGTTTTTT. The chain links TRBV5-1 to TRBJ1-4; maybe TRBD1 (5 bases). V dropped 4 bases and J dropped 2 bases, with 9 bases sitting between them. The CDR3 sequence is 14 residues long. From germline, CDR1 is SGHRS and CDR2 YFSETQ.

The CDR3 region is CASSQLGGRGSPSEQYF. CDR3 bases: TGCGCCAGCAGCCAATTAGGGGGGAGGGGGAGCCCCTCCGAGCAGTACTTC. The chain recombines TRBV4-3 with TRBJ2-7; D perhaps matches TRBD2 (7 bases). The CDR3 loop spans 17 amino acids. The germline gives CDR1 LGHNA, CDR2 YSLEER. V shed 2 bases and J shed 6 bases, with 23 bases lying between them.

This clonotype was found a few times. This CDR3 is CASSTSGRASVDNEQFF. CDR3 in DNA: TGTGCCAGCAGCACTAGCGGGAGGGCGAGTGTGGACAATGAGCAGTTCTTC. The chain recombines TRBV28 with TRBJ2-1; TRBD2 matches 13 bases. Germline CDR1 is MDHEN and CDR2 is SYDVKM. V was clipped by 6 bases and J by 5 bases; unmatched bases: 10. The CDR3 covers 17 residues.

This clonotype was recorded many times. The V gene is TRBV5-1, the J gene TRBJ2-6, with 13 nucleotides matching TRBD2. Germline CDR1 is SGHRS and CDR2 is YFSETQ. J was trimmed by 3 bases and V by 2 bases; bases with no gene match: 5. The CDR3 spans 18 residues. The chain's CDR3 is CASSFRTSGSLGANVLTF. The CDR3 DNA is TGCGCCAGCAGCTTCCGGACTAGCGGGAGTCTTGGGGCCAACGTCCTGACTTTC.

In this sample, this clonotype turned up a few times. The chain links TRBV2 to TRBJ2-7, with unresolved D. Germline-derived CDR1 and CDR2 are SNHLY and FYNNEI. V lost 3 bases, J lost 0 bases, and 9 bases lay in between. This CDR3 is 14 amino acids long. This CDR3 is CASSDPNSSYEQYF. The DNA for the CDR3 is TGTGCCAGCAGTGACCCTAATAGCTCCTACGAGCAGTACTTC.

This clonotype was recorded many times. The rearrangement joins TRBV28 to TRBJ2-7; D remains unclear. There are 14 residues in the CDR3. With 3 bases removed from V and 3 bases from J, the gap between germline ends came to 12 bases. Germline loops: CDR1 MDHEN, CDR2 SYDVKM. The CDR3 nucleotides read TGTGCCAGCAGTTTTCGTCTTGTCGACTACGAGCAGTACTTC. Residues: CASSFRLVDYEQYF.

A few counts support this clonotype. The DNA of the CDR3 is TGTGCCAGCATACCTGGGGGGATCCAAGAGACCCAGTACTTC. Protein sequence: CASIPGGIQETQYF. This chain joins TRBV5-6 and TRBJ2-5, with D possibly matching TRBD2 (6 bases). With 6 bases removed from V and 1 base from J, the gap between germline ends came to 13 bases. This CDR3 is built from 14 residues. The germline V gene encodes CDR1 SGHDT and CDR2 YYEEEE.

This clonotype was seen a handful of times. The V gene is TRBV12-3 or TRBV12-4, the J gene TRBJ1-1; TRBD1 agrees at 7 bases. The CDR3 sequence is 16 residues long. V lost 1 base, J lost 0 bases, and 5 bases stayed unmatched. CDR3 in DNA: TGTGCCAGCAGTTTAGGGCAGGGGGTAATGAACACTGAAGCTTTCTTT. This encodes CASSLGQGVMNTEAFF.